These 18 T cell receptor beta chains were sequenced from one sample in a study of blood T cell repertoires in COVID-19 (dated by TCRdb to about 2020). The library was produced with the immunoSEQ multiplex PCR assay. As stored in TCRdb, this immuneACCESS dataset retains in-frame rearrangements with V and J assigned. A fraction of the clones does not appear; measured against another copy, unresolved V genes explain less than half of the discrepancy, and the remainder lacks a known reason. Here the sample has roughly 500,000 clones; roughly 88% occur a single time. The ten largest clones represent over 1.5% of the sample. The sample was PBMCs or T cells enriched from blood (not recorded which). The origin of the receptors is a woman between 35 and 50 years old who had recovered from COVID-19.

This rearrangement joins TRBV27 to TRBJ2-3; possible D gene TRBD1, 6 bases. CDR1 MNHEY and CDR2 SMNVEV come from the germline V gene (reference sequence). V was trimmed by 7 bases and J by 3 bases, leaving 11 bases between them. The CDR3 extends over 13 amino acids. As DNA, the CDR3 is TGTGCCAGCACCCGAGGGGGAACAGATACGCAGTATTTT. It encodes CASTRGGTDTQYF.

The genes are TRBV7-6 and TRBJ2-3; 12 nucleotides line up with TRBD2. The CDR3 runs to 19 residues. The junction had 12 bases not matched to a gene; V was cut back by 5 bases and J by 0 bases. Per the germline V gene, CDR1 is SGHVS and CDR2 is FNYEAQ. CDR3 sequence: CASSPPSGRALHSTDTQYF. The CDR3 region has the DNA TGTGCCAGCAGCCCACCTAGCGGGAGGGCCCTACATAGCACAGATACGCAGTATTTT.

The V gene is TRBV2, the J gene TRBJ1-2; 10 positions match TRBD1. The trim removed 4 bases at V and 7 bases at J, leaving 15 bases unmatched. The length of the CDR3 is 17 residues. Germline CDR1 SNHLY, CDR2 FYNNEI. The CDR3 spells CASSADLGQGTASGYTF. CDR3 bases: TGTGCCAGCAGTGCAGACTTGGGACAGGGGACCGCGAGTGGCTACACCTTC.

The rearrangement links TRBV7-8 to TRBJ2-5; tentative D call: TRBD1 (6 bases). Germline lookup yields CDR1 SGHVS and CDR2 FQNEAQ. This CDR3 contains 15 residues. The V end was cut by 3 bases, the J end by 3 bases, with 14 bases between. The CDR3 loop is CASSFTGTPKETQYF. CDR3 bases: TGTGCCAGCAGCTTCACCGGGACACCGAAAGAGACCCAGTACTTC.

The chain employs TRBV9 and TRBJ1-1, with unresolved D. V was trimmed by 3 bases and J by 1 base, leaving 10 bases between them. CDR1 is SGDLS and CDR2 is YYNGEE in the germline V gene. This CDR3 spans 14 amino acids. In DNA, the CDR3 is TGTGCCAGCAGCGGGGCCTTGAAGAACACTGAAGCTTTCTTT. This codes for CASSGALKNTEAFF. The variable domain in full, with the rest retrieved from reference TRBV9 and TRBJ1-1, is DSGVTQTPKHLITATGQRVTLRCSPRSGDLSVYWYQQSLDQGLQFLIQYYNGEERAKGNILERFSAQQFPDLHSELNLSSLELGDSALYFCASSGALKNTEAFFGQGTRLTVV.

This sequence joins TRBV9 and TRBJ2-5, with TRBD1 matching over 7 bases. Per the germline V gene, CDR1 is SGDLS and CDR2 is YYNGEE. The V gene end was trimmed by 7 bases and the J gene end by 5 bases; junction bases not matched to a gene: 8. The CDR3 is made up of 13 amino acids. The CDR3 sequence is CASGNQGDETQYF. CDR3 nucleotides: TGTGCCAGCGGTAATCAGGGGGATGAGACCCAGTACTTC.

Regarding this clone: This sample includes further DNA sequences coding for the same CDR3. The chain couples TRBV5-1 to TRBJ2-7, with a possible D match to TRBD1 (5 bases). The CDR3 is 14 residues long. V was cut by 0 bases and J by 0 bases, with 7 bases left in between. CDR1 SGHRS and CDR2 YFSETQ come from the germline V gene. CDR3 bases: TGCGCCAGCAGCTTGGCACAGGACTCCTACGAGCAGTACTTC. Amino acid sequence: CASSLAQDSYEQYF.

This chain connects TRBV5-4 to TRBJ1-1, with 9 bases fitting TRBD1. Germline trimming cut 4 bases from V and 5 bases from J; bases unmatched to any gene: 6. The CDR3 totals 14 residues. Germline lookup yields CDR1 SGHNT and CDR2 YYREEE (reference sequence). The CDR3, as DNA: TGTGCCAGCAGCACCGGACAGGGGTGGACTGAAGCTTTCTTT. Protein: CASSTGQGWTEAFF.

The chain combines TRBV6-5 with TRBJ2-5; D is ambiguous. The CDR3 has 15 amino acids. Trimming took off 5 bases at V and 3 bases at J, with 16 bases between the two ends. CDR1 MNHEY and CDR2 SVGAGI come from the germline V gene. The DNA of the CDR3 is TGTGCCAGCAGTCCCCTTCCACACAGCAAAGAGACCCAGTACTTC. Encoded protein: CASSPLPHSKETQYF.

This chain joins TRBV15 and TRBJ2-7; D ambiguous. The V gene's germline CDR1 is LNHNV and CDR2 YYDKDF (reference sequence). The CDR3 length is 15 residues. Trimming took off 0 bases at V and 2 bases at J, with 11 bases between the two ends. The CDR3 region has the DNA TGTGCCACCAGCAGAGATGCCAGCGCACCCTACGAGCAGTACTTC. Encoded protein: CATSRDASAPYEQYF. Variable domain in full (rest from reference TRBV15 and TRBJ2-7): DAMVIQNPRYQVTQFGKPVTLSCSQTLNHNVMYWYQQKSSQAPKLLFHYYDKDFNNEADTPDNFQSRRPNTSFCFLDIRSPGLGDTAMYLCATSRDASAPYEQYFGPGTRLTVT.

J is TRBJ2-7 and V is TRBV27; the match to TRBD1 covers 9 bases. The CDR3 totals 15 residues. The V gene end was trimmed by 6 bases and the J gene end by 3 bases; junction bases not matched to a gene: 9. Germline V gene sequence: CDR1 MNHEY, CDR2 SMNVEV (reference sequence). CDR3 amino acids: CASSSVGTGIYEQYF. The CDR3 DNA reads as TGTGCCAGCAGCTCCGTCGGGACAGGGATCTACGAGCAGTACTTC.

The CDR3 here is CASSLTGSGMGNYGYTF. The CDR3 region has the DNA TGTGCCAGCAGCTTAACAGGGAGCGGTATGGGTAACTATGGCTACACCTTC. The gene calls are TRBV11-3 and TRBJ1-2; a weak D match, TRBD1 (6 bases). The V end was cut by 2 bases, the J end by 1 base, with 17 bases between. The CDR3 is 17 residues long. Germline lookup yields CDR1 SGHNT and CDR2 YENEEA. The full variable domain, in which reference TRBV11-3 and TRBJ1-2 provide the parts outside the CDR3, is EAGVVQSPRYKIIEKKQPVAFWCNPISGHNTLYWYLQNLGQGPELLIRYENEEAVDDSQLPKDRFSAERLKGVDSTLKIQPAELGDSAVYLCASSLTGSGMGNYGYTFGSGTRLTVV.

J is TRBJ2-2 and V is TRBV9; 8 nucleotides match TRBD1. The CDR3 consists of 15 residues. Germline CDR1 is SGDLS and CDR2 is YYNGEE. V dropped 4 bases and J dropped 5; count of bases not matched to a gene: 7. Written as DNA, the CDR3 is TGTGCCAGCAGCCTGGACAGGGTAGGAACCGGGGAGCTGTTTTTT. Translating it yields CASSLDRVGTGELFF.

The chain combines TRBV18 with TRBJ2-7; 9 positions agree with TRBD2. J was trimmed by 1 base and V by 3 bases; bases with no gene match: 4. This CDR3 is 15 amino acids long. Germline loops: CDR1 KGHSH, CDR2 LQKENI. In DNA form, the CDR3 reads TGTGCCAGCTCACCGGCGGGAGGGCTATCCTACGAGCAGTACTTC. Protein: CASSPAGGLSYEQYF.

V is TRBV4-2 and J is TRBJ2-7, with D perhaps matching TRBD1 (6 bases). The CDR3 has 18 residues. V shed 3 bases and J shed 0 bases, with 21 bases lying between them. Germline-derived CDR1 and CDR2 are LGHNA and YNFKEQ. The CDR3 protein is CASSQSGPGHEGSYEQYF. For the CDR3, the DNA is TGTGCCAGCAGCCAGAGTGGACCGGGACACGAGGGCTCCTACGAGCAGTACTTC.

The chain has TRBV15 and TRBJ2-1, with 7 bases matching TRBD2. The CDR3 loop spans 17 amino acids. V gave up 0 bases and J gave up 4 bases; unmatched junction bases: 9. Per germline, CDR1 LNHNV and CDR2 YYDKDF (reference sequence). For the CDR3, the DNA is TGTGCCACCAGCAGAGATCTAAGGCTAGCGGTATACAATGAGCAGTTCTTC. This sequence encodes CATSRDLRLAVYNEQFF.

This clone was counted a single time. This chain connects TRBV6-5 to TRBJ2-7; D not certain. Trimming took off 6 bases at V and 1 base at J, with 10 bases between the two ends. The germline V gene has CDR1 MNHEY and CDR2 SVGAGI. There are 13 residues in the CDR3. CDR3 region: CASSQVLSYEQYF. The CDR3 DNA follows: TGTGCCAGCAGCCAGGTGTTGTCCTACGAGCAGTACTTC.

The CDR3 nucleotides read TGTGCCAGTAGTATGGGGACAGGGGCAACGGATGGCTACACCTTC. Residues: CASSMGTGATDGYTF. The chain uses TRBV19 and TRBJ1-2, with 10 bases lining up with TRBD1. V trimming: 3 bases; J trimming: 6 bases; junction bases outside the gene matches: 7. Germline CDR1 and CDR2: LNHDA and SQIVND (reference sequence). This CDR3 has 15 amino acids.